The entry that follows covers one T cell receptor beta chain sequence. Measured with immunoSEQ multiplex PCR; TCRdb has only the in-frame clones, and not every one. The table includes a few hundred thousand clones, more than 85% detected once. As to time point: blood from clinic visit 5 months post-surgery; TSC patient then seizure free. Surgery cases with the highest brain T cell transcript signatures were chosen for sequencing. Patients received at least one anti-epileptic drug before surgery. This sample is drawn from a study of brain T cells in children with intractable seizures. The sequenced sample was peripheral blood, obtained about 5 months after surgery. The sequence was collected from a boy under two years old with tuberous sclerosis and intractable seizures.

The CDR3 DNA sequence: TGTGCCAGCAGCTCGGGTGGGGAGGGGGAGACCCAGTACTTC. It yields the protein CASSSGGEGETQYF. J is TRBJ2-5 and V is TRBV5-4; 7 positions match TRBD2. The CDR3 contains 14 residues. The V and J ends lost 3 bases and 5 bases, in that order; junction bases with no gene match: 7. The germline CDR1 and CDR2 sequences are SGHNT and YYREEE (reference sequence). Together with reference TRBV5-4 and TRBJ2-5, the CDR3 gives the full variable domain: ETGVTQSPTHLIKTRGQQVTLRCSSQSGHNTVSWYQQALGQGPQFIFQYYREEENGRGNFPPRFSGLQFPNYSSELNVNALELDDSALYLCASSSGGEGETQYFGPGTRLLVL.